The entry that follows covers one T cell receptor beta chain sequence. This clonotype was seen more than once but under ten times. What antigen it recognizes has not been identified. Base qualities are not provided; no much larger clone lies one nucleotide away. The data were taken from a study of T-cell memory formation after mild COVID-19 (dated by TCRdb to the early 2020s). Looking at the study overall: TCR sequence clusters from the two donors were largely donor specific. Two young, previously healthy adult volunteers made up the cohort, one male and one female. T-cell clones expanding and contracting after mild COVID-19 in a couple of donors were tracked by longitudinal TCRalpha and TCRbeta repertoire sequencing.

Study-level results and caveats: Some responding clones were detected in pre-infection memory, which suggested that pre-existing cross-reactive memory T cells had joined the SARS-CoV-2 response. Contracting CD4+ clones were found mainly in CM and EM memory subsets, while CD8+ clones were enriched in EMRA. The second-wave clones that peaked on day 37 were not confirmed to be SARS-CoV-2 specific. Balanced CD4/CD8 phenotypes were observed for clones contracting from day 15 to 85, whereas a bias towards CD4+ was observed for a second wave of clones expanding from day 15 to 37. Only a couple of mild cases were covered by the study, and larger cohorts that include severe cases with pre-infection samples were considered necessary.

Ficoll-Paque density gradient centrifugation was the method used to isolate PBMCs. V sheds 2 bases and J sheds 4 bases, leaving 14 bases between their ends. From a lookup of the germline V gene (reference sequence), CDR1 and CDR2 are DFQATT and SNEGSKA. Measured from the cysteine to the phenylalanine, the CDR3 is 14 residues long. Only the CDR3 region is kept as DNA, spanning 42 bases read in frame from base 1. Sequenced on an Illumina NovaSeq 6000. TCRalpha and TCRbeta cDNA libraries were built by 5'RACE with constant-segment primers, adding sample barcodes and unique molecular identifiers. Trizol reagent was used to extract RNA from every sample. Amplification of the libraries took two PCR steps, and the second step added a second sample barcode plus Illumina TruSeq adapters. Libraries were sequenced on an Illumina NovaSeq with 2 x 150 bp paired-end reads. Regarding the original processing steps: With migec v1.2.7, reads were demultiplexed and then collapsed into UMI-guided consensus sequences. Using mixcr v2.1.11, UMI consensuses were aligned to TRA and TRB V and J templates and then assembled into clonotypes. Clonotypes were classified as expanded or contracted when called significant by both edgeR and NoisET, with noise models trained on biological replicates. For edgeR calls, a false discovery rate-adjusted p below 0.01 and a log2 fold-change threshold of 1 were applied. As an exploratory analysis of dynamics, max-normalized trajectories of the 1000 most abundant clonotypes were examined by PCA with hierarchical clustering. The CD4 or CD8 phenotype of responding clones was assigned using the separately sequenced CD4+ and CD8+ repertoires. TCRdb's own reprocessing of the public reads used fastp at Q25 and MiXCR and kept productive beta chains. Rows are combined by CDR3 protein, so each entry shows the most common genes and DNA. Clone size and V and J calls follow TCRdb, not the original study. In this sample the table shows nearly 350,000 distinct CDR3 sequences, approximately 13% of which occur a single time. The leading ten clones occupy about a fifth of the sample.

This sequence uses TRBV20-1 and TRBJ2-5, with an unclear D gene assignment. The TCR sequence derives from a man in his late teens or twenties who had mild COVID-19 (a few samples of this study predate the infection). The sample titles of this study are shuffled in the database, so cell type and time point are left out; the donor was told from shared clones. Specimen: PBMCs or a T cell subset sorted from them (not recorded which). In nucleotide form, the sequence is TGCAGTGCTAGACGGCCCGAAGATAGAGAGACCCAGTACTTC. This translates into CSARRPEDRETQYF.